This T cell receptor beta chain stems from a study of human T cells and chemical hapten exposure. Study in general: 0.01% DPC was applied to the upper back in patch tests, which were read at 6 days.

Time point meaning: pre-sensitization, week 0. Treatment meaning: therapeutic diphenylcyclopropenone sensitization with weekly scalp DPC. This CDR3 has 12 residues. The V end lost 1 base, the J end lost 7 bases, and 5 bases lay between the germline ends. CDR1 is LNHNV, CDR2 YYDKDF, per germline (reference sequence). This clonotype showed up just a few times. Its antigen is unidentified. Study-wide findings and caveats: DPC sensitization left the count of TCRs above 1 in 1000 unchanged.

Each cDNA molecule in the library carried unique molecular identifiers. Each CDR3 protein is one row after TCRdb ran MiXCR on the RACE reads. The repertoire holds about 180,000 distinct CDR3 sequences, with around 30% as singletons. Specimen: whole blood, collected in connection with sensitization to the hapten diphenylcyclopropenone (DPC). The V and J genes are TRBV15 and TRBJ2-1; the D is unclear. The sequence was collected from a woman aged 25 to 39 with alopecia areata. Some clones in this sample may be carry-over from other donors' samples. CDR3 residues: CATSRGRNEQFF. As DNA, the CDR3 is TGTGCCACCAGCAGAGGACGGAATGAGCAGTTCTTC.